The 17 T cell receptor beta chains reported below all come from one sample, sequenced in a study of shared clonotypes between healthy human individuals. Sequenced by immunoSEQ multiplex PCR; TCRdb stores in-frame clones only, minus some. The table has about 960,000 clones, over 75% seen once. The sequenced material came from memory CD4+ T cells sorted from blood. Subset noted: CD45RA-negative fraction. Receptors were obtained from a man younger than 35 in good health.

This chain uses TRBV21-1 with TRBJ2-7. TRBV21-1 is marked as a pseudogene. The CDR3 totals 14 residues. The CDR3 region is CASSNRGITYEQYF. CDR3 bases: TGTGCCAGCAGCAATCGGGGCATTACCTACGAGCAGTACTTC.

The J gene is TRBJ2-1, the V gene TRBV4-3; 11 bases agree with TRBD2. The CDR3 totals 17 residues. Germline V gene lookup returns CDR1 LGHNA and CDR2 YSLEER. The ends lost 4 bases at V and 5 bases at J; junction bases unmatched: 10. The CDR3 DNA follows: TGCGCCAGCAGCCCACACGTAGCGGGAGGGCCCCACAATGAGCAGTTCTTC. It codes for CASSPHVAGGPHNEQFF.

The DNA for the CDR3 is TGTGCCAGCAGCTTGCTGCCGGGTGAAGCTTTCTTT. This gives the protein CASSLLPGEAFF. J is TRBJ1-1 and V is TRBV5-6, with D hard to call. V was clipped by 1 base and J by 7 bases, with 8 bases between them. CDR1 and CDR2 (germline): SGHDT, YYEEEE. The CDR3 covers 12 residues.

Points on this clone: Distinct nucleotide sequences in the sample also encode this CDR3. V usage is TRBV5-1 and J usage is TRBJ2-7; D is unclear. The CDR3 length is 13 residues. The germline V gene has CDR1 SGHRS and CDR2 YFSETQ. Trimming pared 0 bases from V and 3 bases from J, leaving 7 bases between. The CDR3 sequence is CASSLDSLYEQYF. CDR3 sequence (DNA): TGCGCCAGCAGCTTGGACAGCCTCTACGAGCAGTACTTC.

J is TRBJ1-4 and V is TRBV5-1, with D hard to call. Germline V lookup: CDR1 SGHRS, CDR2 YFSETQ. The CDR3 runs 15 residues. V dropped 4 bases and J dropped 0 bases, with 10 bases sitting between them. The CDR3 region has the DNA TGCGCCAGCAGCCCAACAAGTGCAACTAATGAAAAACTGTTTTTT. Translating gives CASSPTSATNEKLFF.

The gene calls are TRBV7-8 and TRBJ1-2, with 8 bases fitting TRBD1. The germline CDR1 and CDR2 sequences are SGHVS and FQNEAQ. CDR3 size: 16 residues. J gave up 6 bases and V 0 bases, and 9 bases lay outside the gene matches. In DNA form, the CDR3 reads TGTGCCAGCAGCTTAGCAGTCCGGCAGGGGGCTCATGGCTACACCTTC. This gives the protein CASSLAVRQGAHGYTF.

The CDR3: CASSEAPSYTEAFF. The CDR3 DNA reads as TGTGCCAGCAGTGAAGCGCCTTCTTACACTGAAGCTTTCTTT. The chain combines TRBV6-1 with TRBJ1-1, with D unresolved. V lost 0 bases to trimming and J lost 3 bases, with 8 bases between them. Germline V gene data show CDR1 as MNHNS and CDR2 as SASEGT. This CDR3 comprises 14 residues.

This clone was picked up a small number of times. The genes are TRBV6-6 and TRBJ2-2; 9 bases agree with TRBD1. This CDR3 has 16 residues. In germline, CDR1 is MNHNY, CDR2 SVGAGI (reference sequence). V gave up 6 bases and J gave up 7 bases; unmatched junction bases: 12. CDR3 DNA sequence: TGTGCCAGCAGCCCCCCGACAGGGGGAGGGGGCGGGGAGCTGTTTTTT. The encoded protein is CASSPPTGGGGGELFF.

There are many counts of this clone. The chain combines TRBV4-1 with TRBJ1-1, with D uncertain. Germline-derived CDR1 and CDR2 are MGHRA and YSYEKL. Deletions cut 1 base from V and 3 bases from J, with 9 bases between. This CDR3 contains 14 residues. The CDR3 protein is CASSQVGYYTEAFF. The CDR3 nucleotides are TGCGCCAGCAGCCAAGTAGGGTATTACACTGAAGCTTTCTTT.

The chain joins TRBV30 to TRBJ1-2; the D is unclear. Trimming took off 5 bases at V and 3 bases at J, with 10 bases between the two ends. Germline CDR1 GTSNPN, CDR2 SVGIG (reference sequence). The CDR3 consists of 12 residues. Here the CDR3 DNA reads TGTGCCTGGGTAGACACGCACTATGGCTACACCTTC. Protein sequence: CAWVDTHYGYTF.

The rearrangement joins TRBV2 to TRBJ2-3, with a tentative D call TRBD2 (5 bases). Germline values: CDR1 SNHLY, CDR2 FYNNEI. V was cut by 3 bases and J by 9 bases, with 10 bases left in between. The CDR3 is 12 amino acids. CDR3: CASSDSGKTQYF. The CDR3 DNA is TGTGCCAGCAGTGATTCGGGGAAGACGCAGTATTTT.

The CDR3 bases are TGTGCCAGCAGCCCGCCTTTCGGCCCGGACAGGGGAAAGCGAGCCGGGGCCAACGTCCTGACTTTC. This sequence encodes CASSPPFGPDRGKRAGANVLTF. The chain couples TRBV21-1 to TRBJ2-6; the D call of TRBD1 is as the table states it, not checked on the DNA. TRBV21-1 is assigned pseudogene status. CDR3 length: 22 residues.

The DNA for the CDR3 is TGTGCCACCCACGGGAACAATGAGCAGTTCTTC. Translating it yields CATHGNNEQFF. V gene TRBV6-5 combines with J gene TRBJ2-1, with D perhaps matching TRBD2 (5 bases). Germline values: CDR1 MNHEY, CDR2 SVGAGI. With 10 bases removed from V and 5 bases from J, the gap between germline ends came to 9 bases. The CDR3 loop spans 11 amino acids.

The V and J genes are TRBV10-3 and TRBJ1-3; possibly TRBD1 for D (5 bases). The CDR3 length is 13 residues. Trimming cost V 7 bases and J 0 bases, with 7 bases left between them. Germline-derived CDR1 and CDR2 are ENHRY and SYGVKD. This chain's CDR3 is CAITQGSGNTIYF. The CDR3 region has the DNA TGTGCCATCACCCAGGGCTCTGGAAACACCATATATTTT.

The chain couples TRBV9 to TRBJ1-2; D gene unclear. Germline CDR1 reads SGDLS; CDR2 reads YYNGEE. This CDR3 has 14 residues. Trimming left V 4 bases short and J 4 bases short, with 14 bases between. The chain's CDR3 is CASSPTREVYGYTF. The CDR3, as DNA: TGTGCCAGCAGCCCCACCCGGGAGGTCTATGGCTACACCTTC.

This chain uses TRBV7-2 with TRBJ1-2; D gene uncertain. This CDR3 spans 14 amino acids. Trimming took off 8 bases at V and 0 bases at J, with 13 bases between the two ends. Per germline, CDR1 SGHTA and CDR2 FQGNSA. CDR3 sequence reads: CASRRPGANYGYTF. CDR3 nucleotide sequence: TGTGCCAGCCGCCGGCCGGGCGCTAACTATGGCTACACCTTC.

V and J are TRBV6-1 and TRBJ2-5; the D gene is possibly TRBD2 (5 bases). Germline V gives CDR1 MNHNS, CDR2 SASEGT. Trimming cost V 1 base and J 4 bases, with 19 bases left between them. This CDR3 is built from 17 residues. CDR3 bases: TGTGCCAGCAGTGAAGGAATAGGACTGTCCCGAGGAGAGACCCAGTACTTC. Its protein product is CASSEGIGLSRGETQYF.